This TCR beta chain comes out of a study of response to subunit inactivated influenza vaccine. TCRdb re-called the RT-PCR reads through MiXCR, storing one row per CDR3 protein. The sample holds more than 700,000 distinct CDR3 sequences, 21% seen once. This sequence originates from a man aged 50 or older who received an inactivated influenza vaccine. The specimen comprised PBMCs from blood, sampled 5 days after vaccination.

This CDR3 is CASSLVLAGQETQYF. The CDR3 DNA reads as TGCGCCAGCAGCTTGGTTCTAGCGGGGCAAGAGACCCAGTACTTC. The J gene is TRBJ2-5, the V gene TRBV5-1, with 9 bases identical to TRBD2. The J segment lost 2 bases and the V segment lost 0 bases, leaving 2 bases of the junction unmatched. Germline-derived CDR1 and CDR2 are SGHRS and YFSETQ. CDR3 size: 15 residues.